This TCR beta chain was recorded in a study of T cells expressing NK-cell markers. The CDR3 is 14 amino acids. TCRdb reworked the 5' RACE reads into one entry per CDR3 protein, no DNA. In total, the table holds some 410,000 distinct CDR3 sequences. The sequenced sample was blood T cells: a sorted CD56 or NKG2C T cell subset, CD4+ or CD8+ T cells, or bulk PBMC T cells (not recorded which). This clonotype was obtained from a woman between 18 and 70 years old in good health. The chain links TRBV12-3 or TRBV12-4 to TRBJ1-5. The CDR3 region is CASSFGETNQPQHF.